Listed below are T cell receptor beta chains from one sample, sequenced in a study of cytomegalovirus exposure and HLA in healthy donors. Data came from immunoSEQ multiplex PCR; TCRdb stores just in-frame clones and leaves some out. The sample lists approximately 130,000 clones, 77% occurring once. Material for sequencing was PBMCs. These receptors all come from a young man in good health and CMV-seropositive. CDR3s include the opening cysteine and the closing phenylalanine or tryptophan. Each record gives: J gene, clone size, V gene, D gene, CDR3 protein, CDR3 DNA. A D gene is named only where the DNA matches it firmly. Clone size is stated in some rows and not others, as once, few, many or a class when expanded.

j_call: TRBJ2-7
clone_size: .
v_call: TRBV30
d_call: .
cdr3_aa: CAWSSGVTYEQYF
cdr3_nt: TGTGCCTGGAGTTCCGGGGTTACCTACGAGCAGTACTTC

j_call: TRBJ2-7
clone_size: .
v_call: TRBV19
d_call: TRBD1
cdr3_aa: CASSRDRISSYEQYF
cdr3_nt: TGTGCCAGTTCACGGGACAGGATTAGCTCCTACGAGCAGTACTTC

j_call: TRBJ1-1
clone_size: .
v_call: TRBV4-1
d_call: .
cdr3_aa: CASSLSGNTEAFF
cdr3_nt: TGCGCCAGCAGCCTCTCAGGGAACACTGAAGCTTTCTTT

j_call: TRBJ1-6
clone_size: .
v_call: TRBV7-6
d_call: .
cdr3_aa: CASSVYLGGSSYNSPLHF
cdr3_nt: TGTGCCAGCAGCGTATACTTAGGAGGGAGCTCCTATAATTCACCCCTCCACTTT

j_call: TRBJ2-2
clone_size: few
v_call: TRBV28
d_call: TRBD2
cdr3_aa: CASSLGLAGNTGELFF
cdr3_nt: TGTGCCAGCAGTTTGGGGTTAGCGGGGAACACCGGGGAGCTGTTTTTT

j_call: TRBJ1-2
clone_size: .
v_call: TRBV7-2
d_call: .
cdr3_aa: CASSFRQWGGGYTF
cdr3_nt: TGTGCCAGCAGCTTCCGACAGTGGGGAGGTGGCTACACCTTC

j_call: TRBJ2-7
clone_size: .
v_call: TRBV19
d_call: .
cdr3_aa: CASSAHSSYEQYF
cdr3_nt: TGTGCCAGTAGTGCCCACAGCTCCTACGAGCAGTACTTC

j_call: TRBJ1-1
clone_size: .
v_call: TRBV4-1
d_call: TRBD1
cdr3_aa: CASSQNYRGTEAFF
cdr3_nt: TGCGCCAGCAGCCAGAATTACAGGGGCACTGAAGCTTTCTTT

j_call: TRBJ1-5
clone_size: .
v_call: TRBV19
d_call: .
cdr3_aa: CASSISGLDQPQHF
cdr3_nt: TGTGCCAGTAGTATATCAGGACTCGATCAGCCCCAGCATTTT

j_call: TRBJ2-3
clone_size: .
v_call: TRBV19
d_call: TRBD1
cdr3_aa: CASSIGTGIPDTQYF
cdr3_nt: TGTGCCAGTAGTATTGGGACAGGGATCCCAGATACGCAGTATTTT

j_call: TRBJ2-7
clone_size: .
v_call: TRBV6-5
d_call: .
cdr3_aa: CASSYYGTFYEQYF
cdr3_nt: TGTGCCAGCAGTTACTACGGGACATTCTACGAGCAGTACTTC

j_call: TRBJ1-5
clone_size: .
v_call: TRBV19
d_call: .
cdr3_aa: CASSPGGGGNQPQHF
cdr3_nt: TGTGCCAGTAGCCCCGGCGGGGGGGGCAATCAGCCCCAGCATTTT

j_call: TRBJ2-1
clone_size: few
v_call: TRBV5-5
d_call: .
cdr3_aa: CASSFPRTEGQFF
cdr3_nt: TGTGCCAGCAGCTTTCCCCGGACAGAAGGGCAGTTCTTC

j_call: TRBJ2-2
clone_size: .
v_call: TRBV7-6
d_call: TRBD1
cdr3_aa: CASSSGQGGNTGELFF
cdr3_nt: TGTGCCAGCAGCTCGGGACAGGGGGGAAACACCGGGGAGCTGTTTTTT

j_call: TRBJ1-1
clone_size: .
v_call: TRBV11-2
d_call: .
cdr3_aa: CASNLEPRNTEAFF
cdr3_nt: TGTGCCAGCAACTTAGAACCCAGGAACACTGAAGCTTTCTTT

j_call: TRBJ2-1
clone_size: .
v_call: TRBV19
d_call: TRBD2
cdr3_aa: CASSILAGENEQFF
cdr3_nt: TGTGCCAGTAGTATACTAGCGGGGGAGAATGAGCAGTTCTTC

j_call: TRBJ2-2
clone_size: .
v_call: TRBV18
d_call: TRBD2
cdr3_aa: CASSPVLAGSTGELFF
cdr3_nt: TGTGCCAGCTCACCTGTTCTAGCGGGAAGCACCGGGGAGCTGTTTTTT

j_call: TRBJ1-4
clone_size: .
v_call: TRBV12-5
d_call: .
cdr3_aa: CASGLRFDEKLFF
cdr3_nt: TGTGCTAGTGGTTTGCGGTTCGATGAAAAACTGTTTTTT

j_call: TRBJ1-2
clone_size: few
v_call: TRBV11-3
d_call: .
cdr3_aa: CASSLAGQSYGYTF
cdr3_nt: TGTGCCAGCAGCTTAGCCGGACAATCCTATGGCTACACCTTC